The 16 T cell receptor beta chains below come from one sample, sequenced in a study of blood T cell repertoires in COVID-19. Clones were sequenced by immunoSEQ multiplex PCR, and TCRdb holds only the in-frame ones, with some missing. The sample records 35,000 to 50,000 clones, approximately 85% being singletons. Input material: peripheral blood. The receptors were gathered from a man aged 55 to 70 with acute or convalescent COVID-19.

V is TRBV5-1 and J is TRBJ1-4, with 7 bases that match TRBD1. V trimming: 4 bases; J trimming: 9 bases; junction bases outside the gene matches: 9. Germline-derived CDR1 and CDR2 are SGHRS and YFSETQ. The CDR3 has 14 amino acids. This CDR3 reads CASSPRQGAKKLFF. In DNA form, the CDR3 reads TGCGCCAGCAGCCCGAGACAGGGAGCGAAAAAACTGTTTTTT.

The chain links TRBV6-5 to TRBJ1-5; 7 bases align to TRBD1. Trimming cost V 6 bases and J 5 bases; bases outside gene matches: 4. In germline, CDR1 is MNHEY, CDR2 SVGAGI. The CDR3 length is 13 residues. CDR3 nucleotides: TGTGCCAGCAGGGGACAGATTTATCAGCCCCAGCATTTT. The encoded protein is CASRGQIYQPQHF.

The chain joins TRBV9 to TRBJ1-1; no firm D call. V was cut by 0 bases and J by 0 bases, with 9 bases left in between. Germline CDR1 is SGDLS and CDR2 is YYNGEE. The CDR3 sequence is 15 residues long. CDR3 nucleotides: TGTGCCAGCAGCGTAGTGGGGAGCTTGAACACTGAAGCTTTCTTT. It is translated as CASSVVGSLNTEAFF.

V is TRBV7-2 and J is TRBJ2-5; D gene unclear. The CDR3 extends over 13 amino acids. V was pared by 1 base and J by 4 bases, with 7 bases between. Germline loops: CDR1 SGHTA, CDR2 FQGNSA. This CDR3 reads CASSLGIAETQYF. The CDR3 nucleotides are TGTGCCAGCAGCTTAGGGATAGCAGAGACCCAGTACTTC.

This clone was observed a few times. The chain combines TRBV29-1 with TRBJ2-5; D is perhaps TRBD1 (5 bases). Germline CDR1 and CDR2: SQVTM and ANQGSEA. The germline V and J ends were trimmed by 4 bases and 5 bases, with 23 bases remaining between them. The CDR3 totals 16 residues. CDR3 amino acids: CSVGGGAAAARETQYF. The CDR3, as DNA: TGCAGCGTTGGTGGTGGGGCGGCAGCCGCCAGGGAGACCCAGTACTTC.

This clone was detected once. The chain has TRBV28 and TRBJ1-5, with D perhaps matching TRBD1 (5 bases). The CDR3 spans 17 residues. From germline, CDR1 is MDHEN and CDR2 SYDVKM. Deletions cut 5 bases from V and 0 bases from J, with 17 bases between. CDR3 nucleotides: TGTGCCAGCAGTCGGGTATCGGGGGGTTATAGCAATCAGCCCCAGCATTTT. This translates into CASSRVSGGYSNQPQHF.

This sequence joins TRBV5-5 and TRBJ2-7; 7 nucleotides agree with TRBD1. The V gene end was trimmed by 1 base and the J gene end by 5 bases; junction bases not matched to a gene: 6. CDR3 length: 14 residues. Germline CDR1 reads SGHKS; CDR2 reads YYEKEE (reference sequence). CDR3: CASSLRQGTNEQYF. The CDR3, as DNA: TGTGCCAGCAGCTTGAGACAGGGTACAAACGAGCAGTACTTC.

This clone occurred a few times. The chain recombines TRBV6-2 or TRBV6-3 with TRBJ2-7; D might be TRBD2 (6 bases). V gave up 6 bases and J gave up 4 bases, with 16 bases separating them. Per the germline V gene, CDR1 is MNHEY and CDR2 is SVGEGT. This CDR3 is 14 amino acids long. The CDR3 reads CASSPSGGRYEQYF. The CDR3 DNA reads as TGTGCCAGCAGCCCGAGCGGAGGGAGGTACGAGCAGTACTTC.

The chain is built from TRBV27 and TRBJ2-6; 13 bases are shared with TRBD2. The CDR3 is 18 residues long. V lost 2 bases, J lost 2 bases, and 3 bases stayed unmatched. Germline CDR1 and CDR2: MNHEY and SMNVEV (reference sequence). CDR3 protein: CASSLRGTSGTGANVLTF. In nucleotides, the CDR3 is TGTGCCAGCAGTTTACGTGGGACTAGCGGGACTGGGGCCAACGTCCTGACTTTC. Together with reference TRBV27 and TRBJ2-6, the CDR3 gives the full variable domain: EAQVTQNPRYLITVTGKKLTVTCSQNMNHEYMSWYRQDPGLGLRQIYYSMNVEVTDKGDVPEGYKVSRKEKRNFPLILESPSPNQTSLYFCASSLRGTSGTGANVLTFGAGSRLTVL.

V is TRBV7-2 and J is TRBJ2-5; tentative D call: TRBD2 (5 bases). Per the germline V gene, CDR1 is SGHTA and CDR2 is FQGNSA. The CDR3 spans 13 residues. Trimming removed 1 base at V and 4 bases at J, with 7 bases between. CDR3 bases: TGTGCCAGCAGCTTAGGGCGGGCAGAGACCCAGTACTTC. Its protein product is CASSLGRAETQYF.

The rearrangement uses TRBV20-1 and TRBJ1-1; 7 nucleotides align to TRBD1. With V trimmed by 3 bases and J by 4 bases, 11 bases remained unmatched. This CDR3 contains 15 residues. Germline V gene sequence: CDR1 DFQATT, CDR2 SNEGSKA (reference sequence). The CDR3: CSASGLTGKGTEAFF. The CDR3 DNA reads TGCAGTGCTAGTGGTCTGACAGGGAAAGGCACTGAAGCTTTCTTT.

The genes are TRBV4-2 and TRBJ2-5, with TRBD1 matching 7 bases. Trimming at V came to 4 bases and at J to 1 base, leaving 6 bases not matched to a gene. The CDR3 is 15 residues long. The V gene's germline CDR1 is LGHNA and CDR2 YNFKEQ. The CDR3 DNA reads TGTGCCAGCAGCCTACAAACAGGGGTCCAAGAGACCCAGTACTTC. Translation: CASSLQTGVQETQYF.

The chain carries TRBV12-3 or TRBV12-4 and TRBJ2-5; D is unresolved. CDR3 size: 12 residues. The V gene lost 6 bases and the J gene lost 9 bases, with 14 bases spanning the gap. The CDR3 DNA sequence: TGTGCCAGCAGCCACCCCTTTTCGGCCCAGTACTTC. It specifies CASSHPFSAQYF.

V is TRBV7-9 and J is TRBJ2-7; TRBD2 aligns across 7 bases. The germline V gene encodes CDR1 SEHNR and CDR2 FQNEAQ (reference sequence). The junction had 9 bases not matched to a gene; V was cut back by 11 bases and J by 2 bases. This CDR3 contains 13 residues. This chain's CDR3 is CASAPAGAYEQYF. CDR3 bases: TGTGCCTCGGCCCCGGCGGGAGCCTACGAGCAGTACTTC.

The V and J genes are TRBV18 and TRBJ2-7, with 8 bases that match TRBD1. The CDR3 is made up of 14 amino acids. J was trimmed by 6 bases and V by 3 bases; bases with no gene match: 7. CDR1 is KGHSH, CDR2 LQKENI, per germline. This chain's CDR3 is CASSPPTGEGEQYF. The CDR3 DNA sequence: TGTGCCAGCTCACCCCCGACAGGGGAAGGCGAGCAGTACTTC.

The chain couples TRBV7-3 to TRBJ2-5; D perhaps matches TRBD1 (5 bases). Per germline, CDR1 SGHTA and CDR2 FQGTGA. The CDR3 is made up of 13 amino acids. V was clipped by 4 bases and J by 2 bases, with 8 bases between them. The CDR3 protein is CASSSGFQETQYF. The CDR3 DNA reads as TGTGCCAGCAGCTCAGGGTTTCAAGAGACCCAGTACTTC.